A selection of T cell receptor beta chains follows, all from one sample in a study of molecular identifiers for immune sequencing clone quantification. TCRdb independently ran MiXCR on the PCR reads; one entry per CDR3 protein. The top ten hold under 0.95% of the sample, which has more than 250,000 distinct CDR3 sequences, 20% to 25% seen once. The sample comprised naive CD8+ T cells from blood, with Jurkat cell RNA spiked in. These receptors were obtained from a human donor in good health. Some libraries in this study had Jurkat cell RNA spiked in. Both conserved end residues are part of each CDR3. Fields, in order: V gene, clone size, J gene, D gene, CDR3 DNA, CDR3 protein. D genes are given only for firm matches. A clone size is listed for some rows: how often the clone was seen (once, few, many), or a class if it is expanded.

V: TRBV14; size: many; J: TRBJ2-3; D: .; DNA: TGTGCCAGCAGCCAAGCGTCGGCAGCAATTGATACGCAGTATTTT; CDR3: CASSQASAAIDTQYF
V: TRBV3-1; size: few; J: TRBJ2-2; D: .; DNA: TGTGCCAGCAGCCAACCTGGCCTGGTAGGGGAGCTGTTTTTT; CDR3: CASSQPGLVGELFF
V: TRBV7-9; size: few; J: TRBJ2-1; D: .; DNA: TGTGCCAGCACCTCCGGTCAGGGTGCCTACAATGAGCAGTTCTTC; CDR3: CASTSGQGAYNEQFF
V: TRBV5-3; size: few; J: TRBJ2-7; D: .; DNA: TGTGCCAGCAGCGTAGTAGGGGTAACCCTATCCGAGCAGTACTTC; CDR3: CASSVVGVTLSEQYF
V: TRBV7-2; size: many; J: TRBJ2-2; D: TRBD1; DNA: TGTGCCAGCAGCGCGTACGGACAGGGGGCCTCCGGGGAGCTGTTTTTT; CDR3: CASSAYGQGASGELFF
V: TRBV9; size: few; J: TRBJ2-5; D: TRBD2; DNA: TGTGCCAGCAGCGCGGGGGGGGGGTACCAAGAGACCCAGTACTTC; CDR3: CASSAGGGYQETQYF
V: TRBV4-3; size: .; J: TRBJ2-7; D: TRBD2; DNA: TGCGCCAGCAGCCAAGAACTAGCGCTCGATTACGAGCAGTACTTC; CDR3: CASSQELALDYEQYF
V: TRBV20-1; size: many; J: TRBJ1-2; D: .; DNA: TGCAGTGCCCCCAGTGGGGAGGTGGGGTATGGCTACACCTTC; CDR3: CSAPSGEVGYGYTF
V: TRBV4-3; size: many; J: TRBJ2-7; D: TRBD2; DNA: TGCGCCAGCAGCCAAGCGGCGGGGACTAGTTCCTACGAGCAGTACTTC; CDR3: CASSQAAGTSSYEQYF
V: TRBV7-9; size: many; J: TRBJ2-3; D: .; DNA: TGTGCCAGCAGCTTAGTTATACAGGCCACAGATACGCAGTATTTT; CDR3: CASSLVIQATDTQYF
V: TRBV4-3; size: .; J: TRBJ1-5; D: .; DNA: TGCGCCGGCAGCCAGGATAGGGTGCAGTTTAGCAATCAGCCCCAGCATTTT; CDR3: CAGSQDRVQFSNQPQHF
V: TRBV20-1; size: few; J: TRBJ2-5; D: TRBD2; DNA: TGCAGTGCAACGACTAGCGGGGAAGAGACCCAGTACTTC; CDR3: CSATTSGEETQYF
V: TRBV7-9; size: many; J: TRBJ2-7; D: .; DNA: TGTGCCAGCAGCGGCTATAAAGTTTACTCGGCGGATGACGAGCAGTACTTC; CDR3: CASSGYKVYSADDEQYF
V: TRBV19; size: many; J: TRBJ1-5; D: .; DNA: TGTGCCAGTAGTCCCTGGGGGTCTAGCCAGCCCCAGCATTTT; CDR3: CASSPWGSSQPQHF
V: TRBV19; size: many; J: TRBJ2-7; D: .; DNA: TGTGCCAGTAGCCCGCGCCAACACAGCTACGAGCAGTACTTC; CDR3: CASSPRQHSYEQYF
V: TRBV2; size: .; J: TRBJ2-3; D: .; DNA: TGTGCCAGCAGCCTCGTGGGGGCGCGGACAGATACGCAGTATTTT; CDR3: CASSLVGARTDTQYF
V: TRBV7-8; size: few; J: TRBJ2-7; D: TRBD1; DNA: TGTGCCAGCAGCTTAGTCTCGGGACAGGTACCCTACGAGCAGTACTTC; CDR3: CASSLVSGQVPYEQYF